This TCR beta chain was documented in a study of T cells in Graves' hyperthyroidism and ophthalmopathy. Findings and caveats of the study: Ophthalmopathy, which appeared later, was predicted by the model a median about 6.8 months before onset.

The source material, RNA transcripts, was used to amplify TCR beta CDR3 regions. First-round RT-PCR of the TCR CDR3 relied on the HTBI primer set. TCRdb itself ran the multiplex PCR reads through MiXCR, one entry per CDR3 protein. The sample consists of approximately 720,000 distinct CDR3 sequences, 15% to 20% of them appearing once. Clinical symptoms, serum thyroxine, TRAb, thyroid ultrasound and orbital computed tomography informed diagnoses. This CDR3 spans 13 amino acids. Germline V gene sequence: CDR1 KGHSH, CDR2 LQKENI. V was clipped by 8 bases and J by 3 bases, with 13 bases between them. This clonotype was recorded many times. What it binds is not known.

What was sequenced was blood. This chain links TRBV18 with TRBJ1-1; D is unresolved. The source of this sequence is a woman aged 45-65 years with Graves' hyperthyroidism that later progressed to Graves' ophthalmopathy. This chain's CDR3 is CASQPSVDTEAFF. The CDR3 DNA is TGTGCCAGCCAACCAAGTGTGGACACTGAAGCTTTCTTT.